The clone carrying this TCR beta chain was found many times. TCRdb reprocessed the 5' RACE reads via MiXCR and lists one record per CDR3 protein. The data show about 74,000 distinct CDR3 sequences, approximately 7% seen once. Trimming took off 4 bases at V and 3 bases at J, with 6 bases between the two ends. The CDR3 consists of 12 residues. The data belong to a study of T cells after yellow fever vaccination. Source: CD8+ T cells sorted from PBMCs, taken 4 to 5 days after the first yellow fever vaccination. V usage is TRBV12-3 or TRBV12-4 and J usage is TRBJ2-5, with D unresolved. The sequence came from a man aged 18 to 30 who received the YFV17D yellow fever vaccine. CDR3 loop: CASSSLEETQYF. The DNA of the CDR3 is TGTGCCAGCAGTTCTCTAGAAGAGACCCAGTACTTC.